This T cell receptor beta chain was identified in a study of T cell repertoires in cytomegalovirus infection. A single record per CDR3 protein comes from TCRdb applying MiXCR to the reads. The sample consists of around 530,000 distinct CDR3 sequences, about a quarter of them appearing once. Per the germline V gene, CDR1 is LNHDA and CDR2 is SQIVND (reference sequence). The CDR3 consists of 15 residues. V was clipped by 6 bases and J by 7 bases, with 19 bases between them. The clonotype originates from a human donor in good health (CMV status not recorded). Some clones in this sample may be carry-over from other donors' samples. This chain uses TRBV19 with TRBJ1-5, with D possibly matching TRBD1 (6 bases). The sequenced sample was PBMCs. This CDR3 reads CASSPAVQRGQPQHF. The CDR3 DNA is TGTGCCAGTAGCCCGGCGGTCCAGAGGGGGCAGCCCCAGCATTTT.